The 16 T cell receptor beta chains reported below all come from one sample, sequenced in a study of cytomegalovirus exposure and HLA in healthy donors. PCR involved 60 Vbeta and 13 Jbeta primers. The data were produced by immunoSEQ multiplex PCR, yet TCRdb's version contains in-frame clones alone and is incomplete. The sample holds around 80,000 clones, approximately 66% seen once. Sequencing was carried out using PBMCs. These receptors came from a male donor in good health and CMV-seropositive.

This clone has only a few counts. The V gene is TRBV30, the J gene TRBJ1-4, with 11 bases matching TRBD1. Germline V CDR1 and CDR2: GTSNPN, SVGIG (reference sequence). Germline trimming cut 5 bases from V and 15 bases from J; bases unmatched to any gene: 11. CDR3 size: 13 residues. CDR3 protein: CAWEGQGAWKMFF. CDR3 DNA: TGTGCCTGGGAAGGACAGGGGGCCTGGAAAATGTTTTTT.

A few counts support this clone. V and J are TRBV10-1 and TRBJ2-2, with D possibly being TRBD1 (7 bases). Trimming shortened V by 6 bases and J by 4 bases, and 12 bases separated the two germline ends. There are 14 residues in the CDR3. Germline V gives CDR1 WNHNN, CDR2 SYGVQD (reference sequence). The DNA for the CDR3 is TGCGCCAGCAGAGACAGGGAGGTCACCGGGGAGCTGTTTTTT. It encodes CASRDREVTGELFF.

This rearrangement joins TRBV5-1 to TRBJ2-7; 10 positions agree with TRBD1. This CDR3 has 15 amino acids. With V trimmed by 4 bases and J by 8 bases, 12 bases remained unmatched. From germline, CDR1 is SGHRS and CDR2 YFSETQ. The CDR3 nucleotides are TGCGCCAGCAGCCCGGAGGGGACAGGGGTCCTCAAGCAGTACTTC. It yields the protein CASSPEGTGVLKQYF.

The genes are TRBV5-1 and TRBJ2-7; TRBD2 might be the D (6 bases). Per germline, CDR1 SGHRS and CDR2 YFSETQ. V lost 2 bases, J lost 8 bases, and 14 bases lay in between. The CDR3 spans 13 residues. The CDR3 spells CASSFPWTNQQYF. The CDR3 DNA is TGCGCCAGCAGCTTCCCTTGGACTAACCAGCAGTACTTC.

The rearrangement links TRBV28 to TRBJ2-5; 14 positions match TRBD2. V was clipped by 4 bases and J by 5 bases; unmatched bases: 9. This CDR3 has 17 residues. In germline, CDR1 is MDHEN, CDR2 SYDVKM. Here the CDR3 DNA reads TGTGCCAGCAGTTCCTCGGGGACTAGCGGGAGAGGGGAGACCCAGTACTTC. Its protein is CASSSSGTSGRGETQYF.

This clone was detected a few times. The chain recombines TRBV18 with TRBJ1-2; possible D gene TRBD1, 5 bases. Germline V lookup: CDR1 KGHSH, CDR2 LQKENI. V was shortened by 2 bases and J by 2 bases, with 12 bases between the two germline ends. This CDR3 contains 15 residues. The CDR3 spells CASSPASAGNYGYTF. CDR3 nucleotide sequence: TGTGCCAGCTCACCAGCATCGGCAGGGAACTATGGCTACACCTTC.

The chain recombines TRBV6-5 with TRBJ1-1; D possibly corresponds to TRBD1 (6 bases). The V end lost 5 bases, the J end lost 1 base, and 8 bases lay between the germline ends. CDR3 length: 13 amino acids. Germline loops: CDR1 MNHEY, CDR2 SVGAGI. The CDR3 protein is CASSAGANTEAFF. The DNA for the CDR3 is TGTGCCAGCAGTGCAGGGGCGAACACTGAAGCTTTCTTT.

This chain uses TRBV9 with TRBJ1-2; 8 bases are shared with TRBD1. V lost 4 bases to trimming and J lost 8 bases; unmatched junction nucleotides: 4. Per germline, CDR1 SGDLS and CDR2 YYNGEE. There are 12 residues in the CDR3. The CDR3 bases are TGTGCCAGCAGCCTTACAGGGGGAGGCTACACCTTC. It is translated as CASSLTGGGYTF.

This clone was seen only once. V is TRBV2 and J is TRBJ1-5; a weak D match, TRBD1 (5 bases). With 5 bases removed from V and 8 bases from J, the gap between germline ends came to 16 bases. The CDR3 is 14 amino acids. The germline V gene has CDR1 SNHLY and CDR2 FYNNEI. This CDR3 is CASSTRQIPKPQHF. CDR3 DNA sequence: TGTGCCAGCAGTACCCGACAGATCCCTAAGCCCCAGCATTTT.

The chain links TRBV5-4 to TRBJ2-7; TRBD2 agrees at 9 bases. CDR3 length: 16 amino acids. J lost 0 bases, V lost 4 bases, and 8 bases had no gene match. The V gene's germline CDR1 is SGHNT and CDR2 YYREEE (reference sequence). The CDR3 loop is CASSTPSGGSSYEQYF. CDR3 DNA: TGTGCCAGCAGCACACCCAGCGGGGGGAGCTCCTACGAGCAGTACTTC.

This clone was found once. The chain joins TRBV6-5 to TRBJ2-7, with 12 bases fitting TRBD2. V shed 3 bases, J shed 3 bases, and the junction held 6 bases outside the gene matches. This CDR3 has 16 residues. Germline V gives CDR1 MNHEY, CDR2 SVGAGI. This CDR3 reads CASSYIGLAGSYEQYF. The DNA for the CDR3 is TGTGCCAGCAGTTATATTGGACTAGCGGGGAGCTACGAGCAGTACTTC.

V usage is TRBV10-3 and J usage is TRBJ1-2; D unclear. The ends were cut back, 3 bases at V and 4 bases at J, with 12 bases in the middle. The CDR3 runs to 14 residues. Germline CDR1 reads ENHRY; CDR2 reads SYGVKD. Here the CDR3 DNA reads TGTGCCATCAGTGAAGAACGAGGCGGCTATGGCTACACCTTC. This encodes CAISEERGGYGYTF.

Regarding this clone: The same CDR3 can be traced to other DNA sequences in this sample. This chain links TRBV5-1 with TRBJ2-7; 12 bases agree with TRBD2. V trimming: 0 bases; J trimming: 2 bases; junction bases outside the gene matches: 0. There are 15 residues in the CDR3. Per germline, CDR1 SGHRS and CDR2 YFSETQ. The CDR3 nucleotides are TGCGCCAGCAGCTTGGGACTAGCGGGGGCCTACGAGCAGTACTTC. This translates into CASSLGLAGAYEQYF.

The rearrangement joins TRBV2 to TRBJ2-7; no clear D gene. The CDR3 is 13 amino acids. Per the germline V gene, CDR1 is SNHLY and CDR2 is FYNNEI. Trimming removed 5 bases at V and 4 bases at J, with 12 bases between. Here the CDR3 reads CASSPTVFYEQYF. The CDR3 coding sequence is TGTGCCAGCAGTCCTACAGTATTTTACGAGCAGTACTTC.

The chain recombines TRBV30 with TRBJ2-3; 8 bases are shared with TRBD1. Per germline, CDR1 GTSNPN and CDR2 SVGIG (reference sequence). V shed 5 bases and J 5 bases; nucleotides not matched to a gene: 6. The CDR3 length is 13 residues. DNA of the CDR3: TGTGCCTGGGGACAGGGTACAGGAGATACGCAGTATTTT. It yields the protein CAWGQGTGDTQYF.

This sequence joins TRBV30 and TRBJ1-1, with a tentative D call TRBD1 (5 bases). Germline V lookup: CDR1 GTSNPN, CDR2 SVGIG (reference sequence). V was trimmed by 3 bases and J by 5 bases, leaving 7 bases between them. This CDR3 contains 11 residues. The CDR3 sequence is CAWRGGTEAFF. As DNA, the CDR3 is TGTGCCTGGAGGGGGGGAACTGAAGCTTTCTTT.